This T cell receptor (beta chain) is from a study of T cell changes during pregnancy in multiple sclerosis. Method: immunoSEQ multiplex PCR; TCRdb's copy keeps in-frame clones and lacks some. The data show more than 80,000 clones, with about 89% seen just once and 1.6% held by the top ten. V was cut by 5 bases and J by 3 bases, with 8 bases left in between. CDR1 is SGHAT, CDR2 FQNNGV, per germline. The CDR3 runs to 13 residues. The rearrangement uses TRBV11-2 and TRBJ2-1; D might be TRBD2 (6 bases). Sequenced material: peripheral blood, taken before pregnancy. The clonotype comes from a female donor with multiple sclerosis, enrolled in a pregnancy study. In DNA, the CDR3 is TGTGCCAGCAGCCCGGGAGTCTACAATGAGCAGTTCTTC. Protein product: CASSPGVYNEQFF.